A single sample gave rise to the 25 T cell receptor beta chains below, sequenced in a study of blood T cell repertoires in COVID-19 (TCRdb year 2020). Library method: the immunoSEQ multiplex PCR assay. TCRdb retrieved this table from immuneACCESS and kept in-frame rearrangements only. Not all clones are present; in checked studies, unresolved V genes account for under half, and no reason is known for the remainder. Present in this sample are around 250,000 clones, roughly 80% of which were seen just once. Clones ranked in the top ten supply approximately 5% of the sample. Source material: PBMCs or T cells enriched from blood (not recorded which). Receptor source: a man aged 35-49 years who had been exposed to COVID-19.

This clone has a count of ten or more. The rearrangement uses TRBV2 and TRBJ1-2, with D uncertain. This CDR3 has 14 amino acids. From germline, CDR1 is SNHLY and CDR2 FYNNEI. Deletions cut 7 bases from V and 0 bases from J, with 12 bases between. The DNA of the CDR3 is TGTGCCAGCATCCTCCAGTCCCCTAACTATGGCTACACCTTC. It specifies CASILQSPNYGYTF.

This chain links TRBV7-2 with TRBJ2-3, with D possibly matching TRBD2 (5 bases). This CDR3 has 17 amino acids. In germline, CDR1 is SGHTA, CDR2 FQGNSA. Trimming removed 0 bases at V and 3 bases at J, with 16 bases between. This CDR3 is CASSLAGEVMYTDTQYF. CDR3 bases: TGTGCCAGCAGCTTAGCGGGAGAGGTGATGTATACAGATACGCAGTATTTT.

This clone was detected once. The V gene is TRBV6-4, the J gene TRBJ2-1; the match to TRBD2 covers 8 bases. The CDR3 covers 15 residues. The junction had 8 bases not matched to a gene; V was cut back by 6 bases and J by 4 bases. Germline loops: CDR1 MRHNA, CDR2 SNTAGT. DNA for the CDR3: TGTGCCAGCAGCCCCGTAGCGGGGACATACAATGAGCAGTTCTTC. Translation: CASSPVAGTYNEQFF.

The chain carries TRBV18 and TRBJ2-5; D is undetermined. The germline CDR1 and CDR2 sequences are KGHSH and LQKENI. The V end was cut by 3 bases, the J end by 0 bases, with 2 bases between. This CDR3 has 12 amino acids. Written as DNA, the CDR3 is TGTGCCAGCTCACCCTACCAAGAGACCCAGTACTTC. As protein: CASSPYQETQYF.

The chain joins TRBV19 to TRBJ1-5, with D hard to call. Trimming removed 8 bases from V and 7 bases from J, with 6 bases in between. The CDR3 length is 10 residues. Germline V gene sequence: CDR1 LNHDA, CDR2 SQIVND (reference sequence). CDR3 loop: CASGTQPQHF. CDR3 nucleotide sequence: TGTGCCAGTGGCACGCAGCCCCAGCATTTT.

In DNA form, the CDR3 reads TGCGCCAGCAGCTTGCGGGGTCAGGATGGCTACACCTTC. It translates to CASSLRGQDGYTF. The chain employs TRBV5-1 and TRBJ1-2, with no clear D. The CDR3 is made up of 13 amino acids. The V end lost 1 base, the J end lost 6 bases, and 10 bases lay between the germline ends. Germline V gives CDR1 SGHRS, CDR2 YFSETQ.

The chain has TRBV30 and TRBJ1-3; D gene unclear. Germline V gene data show CDR1 as GTSNPN and CDR2 as SVGIG (reference sequence). The V end was cut by 1 base, the J end by 0 bases, with 7 bases between. CDR3 size: 14 residues. CDR3 nucleotide sequence: TGTGCCTGGAGTGCTGACATCTCTGGAAACACCATATATTTT. Translation: CAWSADISGNTIYF.

The chain joins TRBV12-5 to TRBJ2-1; tentatively, D is TRBD1 (6 bases). This CDR3 is 13 amino acids long. V was clipped by 0 bases and J by 12 bases, with 12 bases between them. Per the germline V gene, CDR1 is LGHNT and CDR2 is FRNRAP. The DNA for the CDR3 is TGTGCTAGTGGTTTGGTACTAGGCAGGGGGCAGTTCTTC. This gives the protein CASGLVLGRGQFF.

The chain carries TRBV18 and TRBJ2-1; weak D call: TRBD1 (5 bases). Germline V gene lookup returns CDR1 KGHSH and CDR2 LQKENI. V gave up 5 bases and J gave up 9 bases, with 14 bases separating them. The CDR3 length is 13 residues. CDR3 residues: CASSGANSGEQFF. The CDR3 DNA follows: TGTGCCAGCTCAGGGGCAAATTCGGGTGAGCAGTTCTTC.

The V gene is TRBV12-5, the J gene TRBJ1-2, with 9 bases fitting TRBD1. The J segment lost 6 bases and the V segment lost 6 bases, leaving 8 bases of the junction unmatched. Germline-derived CDR1 and CDR2 are LGHNT and FRNRAP. This CDR3 has 14 residues. CDR3 sequence: CASGTGQGVDGYTF. The CDR3 DNA is TGTGCTAGTGGCACGGGACAGGGTGTGGATGGCTACACCTTC. The complete variable domain, with remaining parts taken from reference TRBV12-5 and TRBJ1-2, reads DARVTQTPRHKVTEMGQEVTMRCQPILGHNTVFWYRQTMMQGLELLAYFRNRAPLDDSGMPKDRFSAEMPDATLATLKIQPSEPRDSAVYFCASGTGQGVDGYTFGSGTRLTVV.

The rearrangement joins TRBV7-6 to TRBJ2-2, with TRBD2 matching over 10 bases. Germline V gene lookup returns CDR1 SGHVS and CDR2 FNYEAQ. CDR3 length: 16 amino acids. After removal of 2 bases from V and 7 bases from J, the junction contained 7 bases not matched to a gene. This CDR3 is CASSLLGLAGVGELFF. The CDR3 nucleotides read TGTGCCAGCAGCTTATTAGGCCTAGCGGGAGTCGGGGAGCTGTTTTTT.

Here the CDR3 DNA reads TGTGCCAGCAGCCAACTTGAAGCTTTCTTT. Translated: CASSQLEAFF. The chain has TRBV14 and TRBJ1-1; D unclear. The CDR3 runs 10 residues. Per germline, CDR1 SGHDN and CDR2 FVKESK. V was cut by 2 bases and J by 7 bases, with 2 bases left in between.

The CDR3 nucleotides are TGTGCCTGGAGTGTAGGAGCGCTTAACTACGAGCAGTACTTC. Translation: CAWSVGALNYEQYF. The chain has TRBV30 and TRBJ2-7; no clear D gene. Between the trimmed V and J ends, which lost 0 bases and 3 bases, there was a span of 12 bases. The CDR3 is 14 residues long. Germline V CDR1 and CDR2: GTSNPN, SVGIG (reference sequence).

J is TRBJ2-7 and V is TRBV7-3; possible D gene TRBD2, 5 bases. From germline, CDR1 is SGHTA and CDR2 FQGTGA. The length of the CDR3 is 15 residues. V was trimmed by 2 bases and J by 4 bases, leaving 15 bases between them. As DNA, the CDR3 is TGTGCCAGCAGCTTAGGGTCGGGAACGGGTTACGAGCAGTACTTC. Translation: CASSLGSGTGYEQYF.

This clone was picked up one time. The CDR3 DNA sequence: TGCGCCAGCAGCCATCTAGGGGTCGTGGGGACTGAAGCTTTCTTT. It is translated as CASSHLGVVGTEAFF. The chain carries TRBV4-1 and TRBJ1-1, with D maybe TRBD1 (5 bases). The CDR3 has 15 residues. V was clipped by 3 bases and J by 5 bases, with 16 bases between them. Germline CDR1 is MGHRA and CDR2 is YSYEKL.

The V call is TRBV6-5, the J call TRBJ2-7, with 12 nucleotides matching TRBD2. The CDR3 totals 15 residues. The junction had 5 bases not matched to a gene; V was cut back by 6 bases and J by 2 bases. Germline lookup yields CDR1 MNHEY and CDR2 SVGAGI. This chain's CDR3 is CASRLAGGPTYEQYF. Written as DNA, the CDR3 is TGTGCCAGCAGACTAGCGGGAGGCCCAACCTACGAGCAGTACTTC.

In nucleotides, the CDR3 is TGCGCCAGCAGCCCGAGGAGCGGCACCGGGGAGCTGTTTTTT. Its translation: CASSPRSGTGELFF. This sequence joins TRBV5-1 and TRBJ2-2, with TRBD2 as a possible D gene (5 bases). V was cut by 4 bases and J by 4 bases, with 11 bases left in between. The CDR3 loop spans 14 amino acids. The V gene's germline CDR1 is SGHRS and CDR2 YFSETQ.

The chain carries TRBV18 and TRBJ1-4, with TRBD1 as a possible D gene (6 bases). V was clipped by 3 bases and J by 0 bases, with 8 bases between them. Germline values: CDR1 KGHSH, CDR2 LQKENI. The CDR3 totals 15 residues. DNA for the CDR3: TGTGCCAGCTCACCGAGGGGGTCAACTAATGAAAAACTGTTTTTT. Translated, it gives CASSPRGSTNEKLFF.

J is TRBJ2-3 and V is TRBV7-2, with 7 bases identical to TRBD2. CDR1 is SGHTA and CDR2 is FQGNSA in the germline V gene. V trimming: 0 bases; J trimming: 7 bases; junction bases outside the gene matches: 7. The CDR3 contains 15 residues. CDR3 bases: TGTGCCAGCAGCTTAGCGCTAGCGGTGGCGAATACGCAGTATTTT. This sequence encodes CASSLALAVANTQYF.

A single count supports this clone. This rearrangement joins TRBV27 to TRBJ1-1, with D tentatively TRBD1 (6 bases). This CDR3 region has 13 residues. CDR1 and CDR2 from the germline V gene are MNHEY and SMNVEV (reference sequence). Trimming pared 5 bases from V and 3 bases from J, leaving 10 bases between. The CDR3 nucleotides read TGTGCCAGCAGTGAATACAGGGACACTGAAGCTTTCTTT. Translated, it gives CASSEYRDTEAFF.

CDR3 protein: CASSLTGVQQYF. The CDR3 coding sequence is TGTGCCAGCAGCCTTACAGGAGTACAGCAGTACTTC. The J gene is TRBJ2-7, the V gene TRBV11-2, with D possibly matching TRBD1 (5 bases). The CDR3 is made up of 12 amino acids. Trimming shortened V by 5 bases and J by 8 bases, and 13 bases separated the two germline ends. Germline V gene data show CDR1 as SGHAT and CDR2 as FQNNGV.

The rearrangement links TRBV29-1 to TRBJ2-7; 12 nucleotides agree with TRBD2. With 3 bases clipped from V and 3 bases from J, the junction kept 9 bases outside the gene matches. There are 16 residues in the CDR3. Germline lookup yields CDR1 SQVTM and CDR2 ANQGSEA. CDR3 nucleotides: TGCAGCGTTGAGGGCGGACTAGCGGGAATCGGCTACGAGCAGTACTTC. This encodes CSVEGGLAGIGYEQYF.

The gene calls are TRBV7-9 and TRBJ1-4, with TRBD1 as a possible D gene (5 bases). Germline CDR1 reads SEHNR; CDR2 reads FQNEAQ (reference sequence). The CDR3 contains 14 residues. Trimming pared 6 bases from V and 6 bases from J, leaving 14 bases between. CDR3 in DNA: TGTGCCAGCAGTTCATGGGGCAGTCATGAAAAACTGTTTTTT. It yields the protein CASSSWGSHEKLFF. The full variable domain, completed using reference TRBV7-9 and TRBJ1-4, is DTGVSQNPRHKITKRGQNVTFRCDPISEHNRLYWYRQTLGQGPEFLTYFQNEAQLEKSRLLSDRFSAERPKGSFSTLEIQRTEQGDSAMYLCASSSWGSHEKLFFGSGTQLSVL.

The chain is built from TRBV2 and TRBJ2-5; 12 bases agree with TRBD2. The CDR3 sequence is 17 residues long. Germline V gene sequence: CDR1 SNHLY, CDR2 FYNNEI. V trimming: 5 bases; J trimming: 4 bases; junction bases outside the gene matches: 11. This chain's CDR3 is CASSRLAGGSYRETQYF. In DNA, the CDR3 is TGTGCCAGCAGTCGTCTAGCGGGAGGGTCTTATAGAGAGACCCAGTACTTC.

The gene calls are TRBV10-3 and TRBJ1-1; no clear D. Deletions cut 2 bases from V and 0 bases from J, with 7 bases between. Germline lookup yields CDR1 ENHRY and CDR2 SYGVKD. The CDR3 runs to 14 residues. The CDR3 nucleotides are TGTGCCATCAGTGAGGGGCAGGTGAACACTGAAGCTTTCTTT. Protein product: CAISEGQVNTEAFF.